The 20 T cell receptor beta chains below come from one sample, sequenced in a study of human T cells and chemical hapten exposure. A single record per CDR3 protein comes from TCRdb applying MiXCR to the 5' RACE reads. The table records 70,000 to 85,000 distinct CDR3 sequences, roughly 15% of them present only once. Unfractionated whole blood was the source of the extracted total RNA. The receptors stem from a female donor in good health.

J is TRBJ1-1 and V is TRBV18; no definite D call. Trimming took 2 bases from V and 3 from J, leaving 10 bases between them. CDR1 is KGHSH and CDR2 is LQKENI in the germline V gene. There are 14 residues in the CDR3. The CDR3 region has the DNA TGTGCCAGCTCACCATCGATCGGGGACACTGAAGCTTTCTTT. Translating gives CASSPSIGDTEAFF.

This clonotype showed up just a few times. This chain connects TRBV30 to TRBJ2-5; 8 nucleotides align to TRBD2. The germline CDR1 and CDR2 sequences are GTSNPN and SVGIG (reference sequence). CDR3 length equals 14 residues. V lost 2 bases, J lost 1 base, and 3 bases stayed unmatched. Here the CDR3 DNA reads TGTGCCTGGAGTCCGGGGACTAGCCAAGAGACCCAGTACTTC. As protein: CAWSPGTSQETQYF.

This clonotype has a handful of counts. The rearrangement uses TRBV12-3 or TRBV12-4 and TRBJ1-1; 8 positions match TRBD1. This CDR3 has 14 residues. The trim removed 5 bases at V and 5 bases at J, leaving 7 bases unmatched. Written as DNA, the CDR3 is TGTGCCAGCAGTCCCCGGGACAGGCCGACTGAAGCTTTCTTT. Translated, it gives CASSPRDRPTEAFF.

This rearrangement joins TRBV5-1 to TRBJ1-1; 7 bases are shared with TRBD1. The CDR3 is 14 residues long. The J segment lost 5 bases and the V segment lost 1 base, leaving 5 bases of the junction unmatched. Germline assignment: CDR1 SGHRS and CDR2 YFSETQ. CDR3 sequence (DNA): TGCGCCAGCAGCTTGCAGGGGGAGGGTACTGAAGCTTTCTTT. Encoded protein: CASSLQGEGTEAFF.

This chain uses TRBV19 with TRBJ1-2, with TRBD1 identical over 8 bases. Germline trimming cut 6 bases from V and 1 base from J; bases unmatched to any gene: 10. CDR1 is LNHDA, CDR2 SQIVND, per germline (reference sequence). This CDR3 has 16 amino acids. As DNA, the CDR3 is TGTGCCAGTAGACGGACAGGGAGGAACGGTAACTATGGCTACACCTTC. This translates into CASRRTGRNGNYGYTF.

This sequence joins TRBV5-1 and TRBJ2-6; D not certain. Germline values: CDR1 SGHRS, CDR2 YFSETQ. The ends were cut back, 4 bases at V and 0 bases at J, with 5 bases in the middle. This CDR3 is 14 amino acids long. In DNA, the CDR3 is TGCGCCAGCAGCCCTATCTCTGGGGCCAACGTCCTGACTTTC. This encodes CASSPISGANVLTF.

The chain recombines TRBV5-1 with TRBJ2-7; 10 bases line up with TRBD2. CDR1 and CDR2 from the germline V gene are SGHRS and YFSETQ. V lost 2 bases to trimming and J lost 4 bases; unmatched junction nucleotides: 9. The CDR3 sequence is 16 residues long. This chain's CDR3 is CASSLEGSSGSYEQYF. Here the CDR3 DNA reads TGCGCCAGCAGCTTAGAAGGGTCTAGCGGGAGTTACGAGCAGTACTTC.

V and J are TRBV5-4 and TRBJ2-7; D is perhaps TRBD2 (6 bases). The germline gives CDR1 SGHNT, CDR2 YYREEE (reference sequence). V was pared by 1 base and J by 5 bases, with 19 bases between. The CDR3 is 16 residues long. CDR3 DNA sequence: TGTGCCAGCAGCTTGCTCCCGGGACTCAGGCGGCACGAGCAGTACTTC. Protein: CASSLLPGLRRHEQYF.

The table lists this clonotype with a few counts. The CDR3 DNA reads as TGTGCCAGCAGTCTGAGCGGGTTTAGCACAGATACGCAGTATTTT. Protein product: CASSLSGFSTDTQYF. The rearrangement uses TRBV6-5 and TRBJ2-3, with a possible D match to TRBD2 (6 bases). Per germline, CDR1 MNHEY and CDR2 SVGAGI. V lost 5 bases, J lost 0 bases, and 12 bases lay in between. The length of the CDR3 is 15 residues.

J is TRBJ2-3 and V is TRBV29-1; D gene uncertain. Germline-derived CDR1 and CDR2 are SQVTM and ANQGSEA. This CDR3 contains 11 residues. Trimming removed 5 bases at V and 5 bases at J, with 8 bases between. CDR3 nucleotides: TGCAGCGTTCGTAGGGAAGATACGCAGTATTTT. Translation: CSVRREDTQYF.

The chain has TRBV5-1 and TRBJ2-2; weak D call: TRBD2 (5 bases). The CDR3 runs 14 residues. The V gene's germline CDR1 is SGHRS and CDR2 YFSETQ. V dropped 0 bases and J dropped 5 bases, with 8 bases sitting between them. The CDR3: CASSLDRGTGELFF. DNA for the CDR3: TGCGCCAGCAGCTTGGATCGGGGAACCGGGGAGCTGTTTTTT.

This chain connects TRBV6-5 to TRBJ1-1; 7 nucleotides align to TRBD1. The CDR3 consists of 14 residues. Germline V lookup: CDR1 MNHEY, CDR2 SVGAGI. The V segment lost 6 bases and the J segment 5 bases; nucleotides outside the gene matches: 9. The CDR3 nucleotides read TGTGCCAGCAGACCAGCACAGGGGTGGACTGAAGCTTTCTTT. Amino acid sequence: CASRPAQGWTEAFF.

As regards this clonotype: Compared with germline, one end of the junction differs, possibly owing to a read error. The rearrangement links TRBV3-1 to TRBJ1-1, with TRBD1 matching 9 bases. The CDR3 length is 14 residues. CDR1 and CDR2 (germline): LGHDT, YNNKEL (reference sequence). The CDR3 nucleotides read TGTGCCAGCAGCCCCGGGACAGGGAACGCTGAAGCTTTCTTT. It encodes CASSPGTGNAEAFF.

This clonotype was seen a handful of times. This chain uses TRBV7-2 with TRBJ2-7, with TRBD2 identical over 11 bases. The germline gives CDR1 SGHTA, CDR2 FQGNSA. V lost 3 bases to trimming and J lost 2 bases; unmatched junction nucleotides: 3. The CDR3 runs to 15 residues. CDR3 residues: CASSFLAGGPYEQYF. In nucleotides, the CDR3 is TGTGCCAGCAGCTTCCTAGCGGGGGGCCCCTACGAGCAGTACTTC.

This clonotype showed up just a few times. This rearrangement joins TRBV19 to TRBJ2-3; 8 bases are shared with TRBD1. CDR3 length: 14 residues. CDR1 is LNHDA and CDR2 is SQIVND in the germline V gene (reference sequence). V lost 7 bases, J lost 2 bases, and 5 bases stayed unmatched. The CDR3 region has the DNA TGTGCCAGTAAGACAGGGGCCCACACAGATACGCAGTATTTT. It encodes CASKTGAHTDTQYF.

This clonotype came up a few times. J is TRBJ2-5 and V is TRBV7-2, with D possibly TRBD1 on 5 matching bases. The germline V gene encodes CDR1 SGHTA and CDR2 FQGNSA. The CDR3 has 14 amino acids. V lost 7 bases and J 1 base, leaving 13 bases between the germline ends. CDR3 loop: CASTPGGAQETQYF. CDR3 coding DNA: TGTGCCAGCACCCCCGGTGGGGCCCAAGAGACCCAGTACTTC. Filled out from reference TRBV7-2 and TRBJ2-5, the complete variable domain reads GAGVSQSPSNKVTEKGKDVELRCDPISGHTALYWYRQSLGQGLEFLIYFQGNSAPDKSGLPSDRFSAERTGGSVSTLTIQRTQQEDSAVYLCASTPGGAQETQYFGPGTRLLVL.

The CDR3 region is CASSATGSTNEKLFF. As DNA, the CDR3 is TGTGCCAGCAGTGCTACAGGGTCAACTAATGAAAAACTGTTTTTT. The gene calls are TRBV6-2 or TRBV6-3 and TRBJ1-4; a possible D gene is TRBD1 (6 bases). V lost 5 bases and J lost 0, with 10 bases in between. The CDR3 contains 15 residues. CDR1 MNHEY and CDR2 SVGEGT come from the germline V gene.

The table lists this clonotype with many counts. The chain is built from TRBV10-1 and TRBJ2-5; D may be TRBD2 (6 bases). Germline CDR1 and CDR2: WNHNN and SYGVQD (reference sequence). The ends were cut back, 2 bases at V and 4 bases at J, with 14 bases in the middle. The CDR3 contains 15 residues. As DNA, the CDR3 is TGCGCCAGCAGTGAGGACCTAGCCGGGGGAGAGACCCAGTACTTC. Encoded protein: CASSEDLAGGETQYF.

The chain combines TRBV24-1 with TRBJ1-1; D is perhaps TRBD1 (5 bases). Trimming took 9 bases from V and 0 from J, leaving 10 bases between them. This CDR3 spans 13 amino acids. The germline gives CDR1 KGHDR, CDR2 SFDVKD. CDR3 region: CATSTAMNTEAFF. The DNA of the CDR3 is TGTGCCACCTCGACAGCCATGAACACTGAAGCTTTCTTT.

This chain uses TRBV25-1 with TRBJ2-7; D may be TRBD1 (6 bases). Germline-derived CDR1 and CDR2 are MGHDK and SYGVNS. The CDR3 covers 14 residues. Trimming removed 2 bases at V and 3 bases at J, with 11 bases between. The CDR3 nucleotides read TGTGCCAGCAGTGAAGAACAGGGATACTACGAGCAGTACTTC. This translates into CASSEEQGYYEQYF.